This T cell receptor (beta chain) was recovered during a study of response to subunit inactivated influenza vaccine. The study's findings and limits: After each seasonal influenza vaccination, few new T cells are recruited, the authors suggested.

In its sample, this clonotype was seen a few times. Antigen unknown. The CDR3 covers 15 residues. CDR1 is LGHNA, CDR2 YNFKEQ, per germline. Trimming stripped 4 bases from V and 1 base from J, with 13 bases between. From the RT-PCR reads, TCRdb called clonotypes with MiXCR, one entry per CDR3 protein. The table lists about 310,000 distinct CDR3 sequences, 21% of them singletons. Material: PBMCs from blood, obtained about 20 months after vaccination. This sequence originates from a man in his fifties or sixties who received an inactivated influenza vaccine. The V gene is TRBV4-2, the J gene TRBJ1-1; D may be TRBD1 (5 bases). The CDR3 is CASSPREGTNTEAFF. CDR3 coding DNA: TGTGCCAGCAGCCCCCGTGAGGGGACGAACACTGAAGCTTTCTTT.